The clone carrying this TCR beta chain has at least ten counts. The antigen is unknown. V shed 2 bases and J shed 3 bases, with 11 bases lying between them. This CDR3 is built from 15 residues. The germline gives CDR1 MDHEN, CDR2 SYDVKM. This sample was taken from a study of regulatory T cells in long-lasting Graves disease. CDR3 regions were amplified by Arm-PCR using iRepertoire HTBI primers to build TCR beta libraries. TCRdb re-analysed the multiplex PCR reads in MiXCR, keeping a single row per CDR3 protein. Here the sample spans over 650,000 distinct CDR3 sequences, around 30% being singletons. Study-wide points: The analysis examined peripheral blood only and excluded thyroid tissue. Newly diagnosed disease favored TRBV20-1 and TRBJ2-1 over persistent disease. Persistent patients shared some 2,500 public clonotypes among themselves. Newly diagnosed patients shared fewer, at about a thousand.

Time point here: persistent/refractory GD, antithyroid drugs over 5 years with positive TRAb. After RNA was extracted from PBMCs, the TCR library was made from it. J is TRBJ1-5 and V is TRBV28; weak D call: TRBD1 (5 bases). The TCR sequence derives from a female donor with Graves disease. This specimen consisted of peripheral blood mononuclear cells (PBMCs), obtained when the disease was refractory, from a patient treated with antithyroid drugs. In DNA form, the CDR3 reads TGTGCCAGCAGTTTAGGGGCAAGAGACAATCAGCCCCAGCATTTT. Its translation is CASSLGARDNQPQHF.